These T cell receptor beta chains were read from a single sample in a study of T cell changes during pregnancy in multiple sclerosis. The protocol was immunoSEQ multiplex PCR, while the TCRdb copy is restricted to in-frame clones and leaves out a portion. Counted here are 50,000 or so clones, approximately 92% occurring once; the ten biggest clones make up 0.74%. The sample here was CD4+ T cells from peripheral blood mononuclear cells, taken in the third trimester of pregnancy. These receptor sequences come from a female donor with multiple sclerosis, enrolled in a pregnancy study. Both conserved end residues are part of each CDR3. The D gene is left open where the match is weak. Clone sizes are given selectively: once, few, many, or a class where the clone is expanded.

d_gene	abundance	v_gene	j_gene	CDR3nt	CDR3aa
TRBD1	-	TRBV7-2	TRBJ2-6	TGTGCCAGCAGCTTAGTACGCAGACAGGGTCTCTCTGGGGCCAACGTCCTGACTTTC	CASSLVRRQGLSGANVLTF
-	-	TRBV7-2	TRBJ2-3	TGTGCCAGCAGCTTAGGGCGGGCTAGCACAGATACGCAGTATTTT	CASSLGRASTDTQYF
-	-	TRBV6-4	TRBJ2-1	TGTGCCAGCAGTGAGAGGGGGTTCGGAGGTTTGCGCAATGAGCAGTTCTTC	CASSERGFGGLRNEQFF
-	once	TRBV7-9	TRBJ2-5	TGTGCCAGCAGCTTACGGGCAGCAGGGTTCGAGACCCAGTACTTC	CASSLRAAGFETQYF
-	-	TRBV7-9	TRBJ1-4	TGTGCCAGCAGCTTGACAGGAACGGGGAAACTGTTTTTT	CASSLTGTGKLFF
-	-	TRBV7-6	TRBJ2-2	TGTGCCAGCAGCTTACGACTATCAGGCACCGGGGAGCTGTTTTTT	CASSLRLSGTGELFF
TRBD1	-	TRBV6-5	TRBJ1-1	TGTGCCAGCAGACCCACTAGGGACAGTCAAACTGAAGCTTTCTTT	CASRPTRDSQTEAFF
-	few	TRBV5-1	TRBJ1-1	TGCGCCAGCAGCTTGTCGACTCGGACAGAGAACACTGAAGCTTTCTTT	CASSLSTRTENTEAFF
-	-	TRBV7-2	TRBJ1-2	TGTGCCAGCAGCTTAAGGGAGGGGAGACTGAATGGCTACACCTTC	CASSLREGRLNGYTF
TRBD1	-	TRBV7-9	TRBJ1-1	TGTGCCAGCTCGAGGAGGGCAGGGGGCGTGAACACTGAAGCTTTCTTT	CASSRRAGGVNTEAFF
TRBD2	few	TRBV7-2	TRBJ2-2	TGTGCCAGCAGCTTAGCACTAGCGGGGGCCCTCACCGGGGAGCTGTTTTTT	CASSLALAGALTGELFF
TRBD1	-	TRBV14	TRBJ1-2	TGTGCCAGCAGCCAGGGAAGACAGGGCGTGAACTATGGCTACACCTTC	CASSQGRQGVNYGYTF
TRBD1	-	TRBV11-2	TRBJ1-2	TGTGCCAGCAGCCGACAGGGGTTCTCCCACGGCTACACCTTC	CASSRQGFSHGYTF
TRBD1	-	TRBV9	TRBJ1-2	TGTGCCAGCAGCCCCCGACAGGGAGGAAACTATGGCTACACCTTC	CASSPRQGGNYGYTF
-	-	TRBV4-3	TRBJ2-2	TGCGCCAGCAGCCCAGGGAGGACCGGGGAGCTGTTTTTT	CASSPGRTGELFF
TRBD1	-	TRBV9	TRBJ1-1	TGTGCCAGCAGCCCTTGGGACAGGCGAAAATACACTGAAGCTTTCTTT	CASSPWDRRKYTEAFF
TRBD1	-	TRBV29-1	TRBJ2-5	TGCAGCGTTGAAGACGAGGACAGGGAACGGGAGACCCAGTACTTC	CSVEDEDRERETQYF
-	-	TRBV7-3	TRBJ2-1	TGTGCCAGCAGCTTAAGCGTGGGCGAGGGTACCCACAATGAGCAGTTCTTC	CASSLSVGEGTHNEQFF
-	-	TRBV6-5	TRBJ1-3	TGTGCCAGCAGTTACTCGATCGGGTTGCCTGGAAACACCATATATTTT	CASSYSIGLPGNTIYF
-	few	TRBV7-3	TRBJ1-1	TGTGCCAGCAGCTCACAGGGTTCGGGTGAAGCTTTCTTT	CASSSQGSGEAFF
TRBD1	-	TRBV11-2	TRBJ2-5	TGTGCCAGCAGACACCCCGGACAGGGTGGACGGGAGACCCAGTACTTC	CASRHPGQGGRETQYF
-	-	TRBV18	TRBJ1-1	TGTGCCAGCTCACCAGGGTCAGGGGCGGCGAACACTGAAGCTTTCTTT	CASSPGSGAANTEAFF
-	few	TRBV6-5	TRBJ1-1	TGTGCCAGCAGTTACTCGAGGGAGGTAAGGAGCACTGAAGCTTTCTTT	CASSYSREVRSTEAFF
-	-	TRBV15	TRBJ1-5	TGTGCCACCAGCAGAGAAAGACAGGAAGGTCAGCCCCAGCATTTT	CATSRERQEGQPQHF
TRBD1	-	TRBV6-4	TRBJ1-4	TGTGCCAGCAGTGACGGGACAGGGATGGGAGAAAAACTGTTTTTT	CASSDGTGMGEKLFF
-	-	TRBV6-1	TRBJ1-3	TGTGCCAGCAGTGAAAAGGGGTACTTCGACTTCTCTGGAAACACCATATATTTT	CASSEKGYFDFSGNTIYF
TRBD2	-	TRBV11-2	TRBJ2-7	TGTGCCAGCAGCCCCAGAAGCGGGGGGTTAACCTACGAGCAGTACTTC	CASSPRSGGLTYEQYF
TRBD1	-	TRBV5-6	TRBJ1-1	TGTGCCAGCAGCTGGCGACAGGGTATGAACACTGAAGCTTTCTTT	CASSWRQGMNTEAFF
-	-	TRBV2	TRBJ1-1	TGTGCCAGATTGGGACATCAGAACACTGAAGCTTTCTTT	CARLGHQNTEAFF
-	-	TRBV2	TRBJ2-1	TGTGCCAGCAGCCCAGAGCGGGTGTACTACAATGAGCAGTTCTTC	CASSPERVYYNEQFF
TRBD2	-	TRBV7-2	TRBJ2-7	TGTGCCAGCAGCTCGAGCGGGGGGGCCCATCCCAAGCAGTACTTC	CASSSSGGAHPKQYF